This entry is about one TCR beta chain. The target antigen is unknown. This sample was taken from a study of T-cell memory formation after mild COVID-19. As for the study in general: Largely donor-specific TCR clusters were found.

Study observations and caveats: Second-wave clones that peaked on day 37 lacked confirmed SARS-CoV-2 specificity.

The trim removed 5 bases at V and 7 bases at J, leaving 8 bases unmatched. Per the germline V gene, CDR1 is MNHEY and CDR2 is SMNVEV (reference sequence). The CDR3 sequence is 15 residues long. TCRdb used MiXCR to reprocess the 5' RACE reads, holding one entry per CDR3 protein. The data hold around 110,000 distinct CDR3 sequences, with 9.5% to 15% observed a single time. Sequencing was carried out using PBMCs or a T cell subset sorted from them (not recorded which). This clonotype was obtained from an adult woman who had mild COVID-19 (a few samples of this study predate the infection). Cell type and time point are not known. The chain is built from TRBV27 and TRBJ2-2, with 9 bases that match TRBD1. In nucleotides, the CDR3 is TGTGCCAGCAGTCCCGGGACAGGGTATGGCGGGGAGCTGTTTTTT. As protein: CASSPGTGYGGELFF.